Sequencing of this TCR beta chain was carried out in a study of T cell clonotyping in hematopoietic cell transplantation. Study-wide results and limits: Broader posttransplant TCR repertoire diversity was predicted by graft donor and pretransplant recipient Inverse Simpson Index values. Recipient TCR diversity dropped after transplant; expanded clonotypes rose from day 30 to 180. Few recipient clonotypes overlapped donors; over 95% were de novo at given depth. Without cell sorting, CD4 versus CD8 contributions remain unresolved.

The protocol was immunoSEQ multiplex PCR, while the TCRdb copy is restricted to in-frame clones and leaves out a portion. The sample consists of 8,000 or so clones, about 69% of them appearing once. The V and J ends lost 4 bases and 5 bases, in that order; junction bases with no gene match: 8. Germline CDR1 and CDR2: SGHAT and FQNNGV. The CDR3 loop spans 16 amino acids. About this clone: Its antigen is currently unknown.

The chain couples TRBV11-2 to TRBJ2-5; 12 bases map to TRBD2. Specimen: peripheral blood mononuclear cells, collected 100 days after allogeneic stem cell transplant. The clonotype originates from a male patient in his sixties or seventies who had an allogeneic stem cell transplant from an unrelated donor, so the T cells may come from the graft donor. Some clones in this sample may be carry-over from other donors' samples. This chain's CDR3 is CASSSETSGSMETQYF. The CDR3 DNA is TGTGCCAGCAGCTCCGAGACTAGCGGGAGTATGGAGACCCAGTACTTC. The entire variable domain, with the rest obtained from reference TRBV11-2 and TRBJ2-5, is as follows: EAGVAQSPRYKIIEKRQSVAFWCNPISGHATLYWYQQILGQGPKLLIQFQNNGVVDDSQLPKDRFSAERLKGVDSTLKIQPAKLEDSAVYLCASSSETSGSMETQYFGPGTRLLVL.